Shown below are 30 T cell receptor beta chains from a single sample sequenced in a study of cytomegalovirus exposure and HLA in healthy donors. Primers for the PCR totalled 60 Vbeta and 13 Jbeta. The repertoire was sequenced with immunoSEQ multiplex PCR; TCRdb's copy has only in-frame clones and lacks some. This table has about 200,000 clones, roughly 80% appearing once. Sequenced input: PBMCs. Every receptor here comes from a woman between 18 and 29 years old in good health and CMV-seronegative.

This chain uses TRBV5-4 with TRBJ2-1; 9 bases align to TRBD2. The CDR3 is 17 amino acids. Trimming took 5 bases from V and 8 from J; bases not matched to a gene: 17. Looked up from germline, CDR1 is SGHNT and CDR2 is YYREEE (reference sequence). CDR3 DNA sequence: TGTGCCAGCAGACCTTCCCTGGGAAGGACTAGCGTCCATGAGCAGTTCTTC. Its translation: CASRPSLGRTSVHEQFF.

This clone was picked up one time. The J gene is TRBJ1-5, the V gene TRBV7-2; 8 positions agree with TRBD1. In germline, CDR1 is SGHTA, CDR2 FQGNSA. V was pared by 2 bases and J by 1 base, with 1 base of the junction left unmatched. The CDR3 spans 15 residues. The CDR3 reads CASSLQGASNQPQHF. Here the CDR3 DNA reads TGTGCCAGCAGCTTACAGGGGGCGAGCAATCAGCCCCAGCATTTT.

The chain has TRBV2 and TRBJ2-7; D perhaps matches TRBD1 (5 bases). The CDR3 has 12 residues. Germline V gene lookup returns CDR1 SNHLY and CDR2 FYNNEI. Trimming cost V 8 bases and J 10 bases, with 18 bases left between them. In nucleotides, the CDR3 is TGTGCCAGCGGAGAGGCAGGGCGCCGACAGTACGTC. This encodes CASGEAGRRQYV.

This clone was seen a few times. V is TRBV6-5 and J is TRBJ1-5; a weak D match, TRBD1 (6 bases). Germline CDR1 MNHEY, CDR2 SVGAGI. The ends were cut back, 3 bases at V and 5 bases at J, with 8 bases in the middle. This CDR3 comprises 13 residues. The CDR3 DNA sequence: TGTGCCAGCAGTTATTACAGGGATCAGCCCCAGCATTTT. It yields the protein CASSYYRDQPQHF.

The chain couples TRBV10-2 to TRBJ1-4; no reliable D call. The germline V and J ends were trimmed by 5 bases and 3 bases, with 13 bases remaining between them. This CDR3 contains 15 residues. Germline CDR1 is WSHSY and CDR2 is SAAADI. The CDR3 sequence: CASSYGDIANEKLFF. The DNA of the CDR3 is TGCGCCAGCAGTTACGGGGATATAGCTAATGAAAAACTGTTTTTT.

The rearrangement uses TRBV1 and TRBJ1-2. TRBV1 is a documented pseudogene. This CDR3 spans 14 amino acids. CDR3 bases: TGCACCAGCAGCCAAGATAATGTTGACTACGGCTACACCTTC. Protein: CTSSQDNVDYGYTF.

V gene TRBV6-6 combines with J gene TRBJ2-7; 9 positions match TRBD2. CDR3 length: 16 residues. Germline V gene lookup returns CDR1 MNHNY and CDR2 SVGAGI (reference sequence). The trim removed 6 bases at V and 3 bases at J, leaving 12 bases unmatched. CDR3 sequence reads: CASSPVGREGRYEQYV. The CDR3 DNA follows: TGTGCCAGCAGCCCTGTAGGGCGGGAGGGCCGCTACGAGCAGTACGTC.

As concerns this clone: Other DNA sequences from this sample encode an identical CDR3 as well. The chain combines TRBV28 with TRBJ2-5; 10 positions match TRBD1. The germline CDR1 and CDR2 sequences are MDHEN and SYDVKM. The V segment lost 8 bases and the J segment 3 bases; nucleotides outside the gene matches: 3. This CDR3 contains 13 residues. The CDR3 reads CASGQGVEETQYF. The DNA of the CDR3 is TGTGCCAGCGGACAGGGGGTAGAAGAGACCCAGTACTTC.

The chain uses TRBV4-1 and TRBJ2-3; 7 bases line up with TRBD2. This CDR3 has 14 residues. The V gene's germline CDR1 is MGHRA and CDR2 YSYEKL. V gave up 5 bases and J gave up 3 bases; unmatched junction bases: 5. In nucleotides, the CDR3 is TGCGCCAGCAGCGGCGGGAGTCCTACAGATACGCAGTATTTT. It yields the protein CASSGGSPTDTQYF.

The chain employs TRBV5-1 and TRBJ1-1, with TRBD1 identical over 7 bases. CDR1 SGHRS and CDR2 YFSETQ come from the germline V gene. V gave up 4 bases and J gave up 1 base; unmatched junction bases: 4. The CDR3 extends over 14 amino acids. The CDR3 DNA reads TGCGCCAGCAGCCAGGGACAGTCGAACACTGAAGCTTTCTTT. Its protein is CASSQGQSNTEAFF.

This rearrangement joins TRBV5-1 to TRBJ2-1; tentative D call: TRBD1 (6 bases). V lost 0 bases and J 5 bases, leaving 9 bases between the germline ends. This CDR3 has 14 amino acids. Germline CDR1 and CDR2: SGHRS and YFSETQ. In DNA form, the CDR3 reads TGCGCCAGCAGCTTGGGGGGGCTTAACAATGAGCAGTTCTTC. It codes for CASSLGGLNNEQFF.

V gene TRBV29-1 combines with J gene TRBJ1-1; 7 bases agree with TRBD1. Germline V gene data show CDR1 as SQVTM and CDR2 as ANQGSEA. With 7 bases clipped from V and 13 bases from J, the junction kept 15 bases outside the gene matches. CDR3 length: 12 amino acids. CDR3 in DNA: TGCAGCGCCCAGGACAGGAGGGCGGGTGTTTTCTTT. Translated, it gives CSAQDRRAGVFF.

The chain recombines TRBV6-5 with TRBJ1-3, with a tentative D call TRBD1 (5 bases). This CDR3 comprises 15 residues. Trimming shortened V by 2 bases and J by 0 bases, and 8 bases separated the two germline ends. Germline V CDR1 and CDR2: MNHEY, SVGAGI. CDR3 nucleotides: TGTGCCAGCAGTTACGCCAGGGACTCTGGAAACACCATATATTTT. Protein product: CASSYARDSGNTIYF.

The chain joins TRBV6-5 to TRBJ2-5, with 9 nucleotides matching TRBD1. With 5 bases clipped from V and 5 bases from J, the junction kept 6 bases outside the gene matches. The germline V gene has CDR1 MNHEY and CDR2 SVGAGI. This CDR3 comprises 14 residues. CDR3 sequence reads: CASSLLTGGETQYF. The CDR3 nucleotides read TGTGCCAGCAGTCTCTTGACAGGGGGGGAGACCCAGTACTTC.

The chain employs TRBV9 and TRBJ2-1, with TRBD2 matching over 10 bases. Germline-derived CDR1 and CDR2 are SGDLS and YYNGEE. The CDR3 has 16 amino acids. V lost 2 bases, J lost 8 bases, and 10 bases stayed unmatched. CDR3 DNA: TGTGCCAGCAGCGTGGCCGGGACTAGCGATTTGTATGAGCAGTTCTTC. Its translation is CASSVAGTSDLYEQFF.

V usage is TRBV18 and J usage is TRBJ1-2; maybe TRBD1 (5 bases). V was cut by 4 bases and J by 3 bases, with 9 bases left in between. The germline CDR1 and CDR2 sequences are KGHSH and LQKENI. The CDR3 covers 13 residues. The CDR3 DNA sequence: TGTGCCAGCTCACAAGGGGTGGACTATGGCTACACCTTC. Protein sequence: CASSQGVDYGYTF. Combining the CDR3 with reference TRBV18 and TRBJ1-2 gives the whole variable domain NAGVMQNPRHLVRRRGQEARLRCSPMKGHSHVYWYRQLPEEGLKFMVYLQKENIIDESGMPKERFSAEFPKEGPSILRIQQVVRGDSAAYFCASSQGVDYGYTFGSGTRLTVV.

DNA for the CDR3: TGTGCCAGCAGCGTAGGGGGTGGAGGTGACGTCCTATATGGCTACACCTTC. Translating gives CASSVGGGGDVLYGYTF. V gene TRBV9 combines with J gene TRBJ1-2; no definite D call. This CDR3 comprises 17 residues. Germline V lookup: CDR1 SGDLS, CDR2 YYNGEE. The ends were cut back, 0 bases at V and 5 bases at J, with 20 bases in the middle.

This chain joins TRBV6-1 and TRBJ2-5; possibly TRBD1 for D (6 bases). Trimming left V 6 bases short and J 1 base short, with 9 bases between. The CDR3 is 13 amino acids. Germline V gene lookup returns CDR1 MNHNS and CDR2 SASEGT. In DNA, the CDR3 is TGTGCCAGCAGGCAGGGGAGCCAAGAGACCCAGTACTTC. Its protein is CASRQGSQETQYF.

This clone was detected once. The CDR3 bases are TGTGCCAGCAGCGAAGGACTAGCGGGAGCCCCCAATGAGCAGTTCTTC. Its protein product is CASSEGLAGAPNEQFF. The V gene is TRBV9, the J gene TRBJ2-1, with TRBD2 matching 13 bases. CDR1 is SGDLS and CDR2 is YYNGEE in the germline V gene. This CDR3 has 16 amino acids. V lost 3 bases to trimming and J lost 6 bases; unmatched junction nucleotides: 6.

The J gene is TRBJ2-5, the V gene TRBV27, with D possibly TRBD2 on 5 matching bases. The CDR3 spans 14 residues. V was clipped by 6 bases and J by 4 bases, with 15 bases between them. Germline CDR1 is MNHEY and CDR2 is SMNVEV (reference sequence). The CDR3 nucleotides are TGTGCCAGCAGGACCGGAGGCTGGGGAGAGACCCAGTACTTC. Amino acids: CASRTGGWGETQYF.

V and J are TRBV4-3 and TRBJ2-1, with a tentative D call TRBD2 (5 bases). The V gene's germline CDR1 is LGHNA and CDR2 YSLEER. The CDR3 covers 16 residues. Deletions cut 5 bases from V and 0 bases from J, with 14 bases between. The CDR3 DNA reads as TGCGCCAGCAGCGGGGTTGGACGGGGCTCCTACAATGAGCAGTTCTTC. Encoded protein: CASSGVGRGSYNEQFF.

This clone turned up a few times. The chain employs TRBV4-2 and TRBJ2-2; 8 bases line up with TRBD2. Germline assignment: CDR1 LGHNA and CDR2 YNFKEQ. This CDR3 is 19 amino acids long. V gave up 0 bases and J gave up 0 bases; unmatched junction bases: 9. The CDR3 spells CASSQDTGLASANTGELFF. The DNA of the CDR3 is TGTGCCAGCAGCCAAGATACCGGACTAGCTAGCGCGAACACCGGGGAGCTGTTTTTT.

CDR3 in DNA: TGTGCCAGCAGCGTAGCCTCCAATGAGCAGTTCTTC. It encodes CASSVASNEQFF. The chain uses TRBV9 and TRBJ2-1, with D unclear. The CDR3 runs 12 residues. The germline gives CDR1 SGDLS, CDR2 YYNGEE. The germline V and J ends were trimmed by 0 bases and 6 bases, with 4 bases remaining between them.

The V call is TRBV5-6, the J call TRBJ2-5, with TRBD2 matching 10 bases. After removal of 4 bases from V and 0 bases from J, the junction contained 9 bases not matched to a gene. Germline V gene data show CDR1 as SGHDT and CDR2 as YYEEEE. The CDR3 length is 17 residues. This CDR3 is CASSPGTSDFHQETQYF. As DNA, the CDR3 is TGTGCCAGCAGCCCCGGGACTAGCGACTTCCACCAAGAGACCCAGTACTTC.

This chain joins TRBV19 and TRBJ1-5, with TRBD1 matching 7 bases. CDR1 and CDR2 (germline): LNHDA, SQIVND (reference sequence). This CDR3 is built from 13 residues. With V trimmed by 6 bases and J by 3 bases, 2 bases remained unmatched. CDR3 residues: CASRTGNNQPQHF. Here the CDR3 DNA reads TGTGCCAGTAGGACAGGGAACAATCAGCCCCAGCATTTT.

The chain joins TRBV4-3 to TRBJ2-7; D perhaps matches TRBD2 (6 bases). This CDR3 has 15 amino acids. CDR1 is LGHNA, CDR2 YSLEER, per germline. The V and J ends lost 5 bases and 3 bases respectively, with 17 bases between them. CDR3 loop: CASSAGGWGGYEQYF. DNA for the CDR3: TGCGCCAGCAGCGCAGGTGGGTGGGGAGGCTACGAGCAGTACTTC.

The chain couples TRBV19 to TRBJ1-1; possible D gene TRBD1, 6 bases. The germline V gene encodes CDR1 LNHDA and CDR2 SQIVND (reference sequence). This CDR3 contains 15 residues. V gave up 6 bases and J gave up 0 bases, with 14 bases separating them. The CDR3 protein is CASSSQGLLNTEAFF. In DNA, the CDR3 is TGTGCCAGTAGCTCTCAGGGGTTATTGAACACTGAAGCTTTCTTT.

The J gene is TRBJ2-2, the V gene TRBV5-8, with TRBD2 identical over 7 bases. Germline CDR1 and CDR2: SGHTS and YDEGEE. J was trimmed by 0 bases and V by 3 bases; bases with no gene match: 5. CDR3 size: 16 residues. As DNA, the CDR3 is TGTGCCAGCAGCTCGCGGGGGTTTACGAACACCGGGGAGCTGTTTTTT. This sequence encodes CASSSRGFTNTGELFF.

V usage is TRBV9 and J usage is TRBJ2-7, with TRBD2 matching 7 bases. Germline V gene sequence: CDR1 SGDLS, CDR2 YYNGEE. V lost 6 bases, J lost 5 bases, and 14 bases stayed unmatched. The CDR3 has 15 amino acids. CDR3 sequence (DNA): TGTGCCAGCACCCCGACGGGGGAGGGCCTGGACGAGCAGTACTTC. This sequence encodes CASTPTGEGLDEQYF. Supplemented by reference TRBV9 and TRBJ2-7, the full variable domain reads DSGVTQTPKHLITATGQRVTLRCSPRSGDLSVYWYQQSLDQGLQFLIQYYNGEERAKGNILERFSAQQFPDLHSELNLSSLELGDSALYFCASTPTGEGLDEQYFGPGTRLTVT.

There are a few counts of this clone. V gene TRBV5-6 combines with J gene TRBJ1-1; D possibly corresponds to TRBD1 (6 bases). Per the germline V gene, CDR1 is SGHDT and CDR2 is YYEEEE. The CDR3 length is 15 residues. The ends were cut back, 1 base at V and 4 bases at J, with 14 bases in the middle. The CDR3 DNA reads TGTGCCAGCAGCTTGTGGGAACAGGGAATCACTGAAGCTTTCTTT. It codes for CASSLWEQGITEAFF.